A selection of T cell receptor beta chains follows, all from one sample in a study of a mutant IDH1 vaccine in newly diagnosed glioma. The antigens for these receptors are not known. The repertoire was sequenced with immunoSEQ multiplex PCR; TCRdb's copy has only in-frame clones and lacks some. This table holds about 42,000 clones, approximately 83% found once. Material: PBMCs, obtained from a glioma patient whose treatment included an IDH1 peptide vaccine. The receptors originated from a man in his forties or fifties with glioma. Both conserved end residues are part of each CDR3. Fields, in order: J gene, V gene, clone size, CDR3 protein. Clone size, where shown, is once, few, many, or a class for clones that have expanded.

J gene: TRBJ2-1; V gene: TRBV6-5; clone size: .; CDR3 protein: CASSYYLAGGAEQFF
J gene: TRBJ2-5; V gene: TRBV7-2; clone size: .; CDR3 protein: CASEPGFLETQYF
J gene: TRBJ2-2; V gene: TRBV11-2; clone size: .; CDR3 protein: CASSLDAGRRTGELFF
J gene: TRBJ1-4; V gene: TRBV6-1; clone size: .; CDR3 protein: CASSAGTVNEKLFF
J gene: TRBJ2-7; V gene: TRBV5-4; clone size: .; CDR3 protein: CATQEDRGYEQYF
J gene: TRBJ1-1; V gene: TRBV9; clone size: .; CDR3 protein: CASSPMTGRTEAFF
J gene: TRBJ2-1; V gene: TRBV14; clone size: once; CDR3 protein: CASSRDSYNEQFF
J gene: TRBJ1-2; V gene: TRBV7-9; clone size: .; CDR3 protein: CASSRGARGAGYTF
J gene: TRBJ1-4; V gene: TRBV5-1; clone size: .; CDR3 protein: CASSLGSSTNEKLFF
J gene: TRBJ2-3; V gene: TRBV7-9; clone size: .; CDR3 protein: CASREGIVTDTQYF
J gene: TRBJ2-2; V gene: TRBV7-2; clone size: .; CDR3 protein: CASSLIDYNTGELFF
J gene: TRBJ1-2; V gene: TRBV6-1; clone size: .; CDR3 protein: CASSGQVPLYGYTF
J gene: TRBJ2-7; V gene: TRBV7-2; clone size: few; CDR3 protein: CATTIAGVGEQYF
J gene: TRBJ2-7; V gene: TRBV11-1; clone size: .; CDR3 protein: CASSPRKVNEQYF
J gene: TRBJ2-7; V gene: TRBV28; clone size: .; CDR3 protein: CASSTGLSSYEQYF
J gene: TRBJ1-1; V gene: TRBV7-2; clone size: .; CDR3 protein: CASSDRRLGNTEAFF
J gene: TRBJ1-2; V gene: TRBV7-3; clone size: .; CDR3 protein: CASSLMAGRGGYTF
J gene: TRBJ1-1; V gene: TRBV9; clone size: .; CDR3 protein: CASSVAFDGQHTEAFF